The 6 T cell receptor beta chains below were found in one sample sequenced in a study of blood T cell repertoires in COVID-19. Profiled with immunoSEQ multiplex PCR; TCRdb holds only in-frame clones, not every one. Here the sample spans 95,000 to 150,000 clones, around 87% being singletons. Sequenced material: peripheral blood. The receptors shown here come from a woman between 65 and 79 years old with acute or convalescent COVID-19.

This rearrangement joins TRBV6-5 to TRBJ1-1; D is unresolved. The V end lost 10 bases, the J end lost 1 base, and 19 bases lay between the germline ends. The CDR3 loop spans 15 amino acids. CDR1 MNHEY and CDR2 SVGAGI come from the germline V gene. The CDR3: CATRLVGAPNTEAFF. In DNA form, the CDR3 reads TGTGCCACTAGGCTGGTTGGTGCTCCGAACACTGAAGCTTTCTTT.

The V and J genes are TRBV19 and TRBJ1-2, with a possible D match to TRBD1 (6 bases). V lost 7 bases and J 4 bases, leaving 19 bases between the germline ends. This CDR3 is built from 15 residues. Germline V CDR1 and CDR2: LNHDA, SQIVND (reference sequence). In DNA, the CDR3 is TGTGCCAGTACCAGGCCGGGGGGCGCTTTCTATGGCTACACCTTC. Residues: CASTRPGGAFYGYTF.

The V and J genes are TRBV9 and TRBJ2-3; 9 bases are a match to TRBD2. V lost 3 bases to trimming and J lost 3 bases; unmatched junction nucleotides: 2. This CDR3 has 14 residues. CDR1 and CDR2 from the germline V gene are SGDLS and YYNGEE. The DNA of the CDR3 is TGTGCCAGCAGCGATGGACTAGCGACAGATACGCAGTATTTT. This codes for CASSDGLATDTQYF.

This clone has just one count. V usage is TRBV4-2 and J usage is TRBJ1-1, with D possibly matching TRBD1 (5 bases). Per germline, CDR1 LGHNA and CDR2 YNFKEQ. The CDR3 covers 15 residues. Trimming took off 1 base at V and 12 bases at J, with 21 bases between the two ends. CDR3 residues: CASSQGSAGSDASFF. The CDR3 region has the DNA TGTGCCAGCAGCCAAGGGTCGGCAGGGTCCGACGCTTCTTTCTTT.

V gene TRBV4-1 combines with J gene TRBJ1-2; 8 bases are shared with TRBD1. V dropped 2 bases and J dropped 5; count of bases not matched to a gene: 16. Germline CDR1 reads MGHRA; CDR2 reads YSYEKL. The CDR3 has 18 amino acids. The CDR3 bases are TGCGCCAGCAGCCAAATTCCCGTTCAGGGGGCGAGAGTTTATGGCTACACCTTC. As protein: CASSQIPVQGARVYGYTF.

The V call is TRBV19, the J call TRBJ1-1; TRBD1 aligns across 8 bases. Losses at the gene ends were 5 bases for V and 3 bases for J; bases not matched to a gene: 8. The CDR3 totals 15 residues. Germline assignment: CDR1 LNHDA and CDR2 SQIVND (reference sequence). The CDR3 DNA reads TGTGCCAGTAGTTTTTCTGGACAGGGACACACTGAAGCTTTCTTT. As protein: CASSFSGQGHTEAFF. Full variable domain (rest looked up from reference TRBV19 and TRBJ1-1): DGGITQSPKYLFRKEGQNVTLSCEQNLNHDAMYWYRQDPGQGLRLIYYSQIVNDFQKGDIAEGYSVSREKKESFPLTVTSAQKNPTAFYLCASSFSGQGHTEAFFGQGTRLTVV.